Following are 20 T cell receptor beta chains from one sample sequenced in a study of Ad26.COV2.S vaccination and SARS-CoV-2 variants. Clones were read by immunoSEQ multiplex PCR, and TCRdb kept only the in-frame ones, dropping some. The sample has fewer than 400,000 clones, 88% seen once. Stated treatment: about 20 received Ad26.COV2.S at low or high dose, single or two shots; 5 received placebo; per-sample allocation not given. Sampling was done on day 63 after the first vaccine or placebo injection. Specimen: peripheral blood, collected in a trial of Ad26.COV2.S vaccine versus placebo. The source of these receptors is a person aged 18-60 years who received the Ad26.COV2.S COVID-19 vaccine or a placebo.

The chain recombines TRBV6-6 with TRBJ2-5; TRBD2 is a possible D gene (6 bases). Looked up from germline, CDR1 is MNHNY and CDR2 is SVGAGI (reference sequence). Trimming cost V 7 bases and J 2 bases, with 14 bases left between them. The CDR3 sequence is 14 residues long. The CDR3 is CASTSGDLQETQYF. DNA for the CDR3: TGTGCCAGCACATCGGGGGATCTGCAAGAGACCCAGTACTTC.

V gene TRBV7-2 combines with J gene TRBJ2-7, with D perhaps being TRBD1 or TRBD2 (6 bases each). The CDR3 sequence is 14 residues long. Trimming left V 1 base short and J 6 bases short, with 13 bases between. The germline V gene encodes CDR1 SGHTA and CDR2 FQGNSA. The CDR3 spells CASSLGGAIREQYF. The DNA of the CDR3 is TGTGCCAGCAGCTTAGGGGGGGCAATCCGCGAGCAGTACTTC.

CDR3 nucleotides: TGTGCCAGCAGCTTTCCCGGGACTAGCGGTGAGACCCAGTACTTC. This translates into CASSFPGTSGETQYF. The V call is TRBV7-6, the J call TRBJ2-5, with 11 positions matching TRBD2. The CDR3 is made up of 15 amino acids. The V gene end was trimmed by 3 bases and the J gene end by 5 bases; junction bases not matched to a gene: 5. Germline CDR1 and CDR2: SGHVS and FNYEAQ.

J is TRBJ2-1 and V is TRBV7-9, with D perhaps matching TRBD1 (6 bases). CDR1 is SEHNR and CDR2 is FQNEAQ in the germline V gene (reference sequence). Trimming removed 5 bases from V and 1 base from J, with 15 bases in between. The CDR3 extends over 16 amino acids. The CDR3 reads CASSPRYGQSYNEQFF. CDR3 sequence (DNA): TGTGCCAGCAGCCCTAGGTATGGACAGTCCTACAATGAGCAGTTCTTC.

The rearrangement links TRBV9 to TRBJ1-3, with 9 bases aligning to TRBD1. Germline-derived CDR1 and CDR2 are SGDLS and YYNGEE. The CDR3 length is 15 residues. Unmatched junction bases numbered 6, after V lost 7 bases and J lost 1 base. The CDR3 here is CASGEQGASGNTIYF. The CDR3 nucleotides are TGTGCCAGCGGAGAACAGGGGGCTTCTGGAAACACCATATATTTT.

This chain connects TRBV4-1 to TRBJ2-3; the D gene is possibly TRBD2 (6 bases). Between the trimmed V and J ends, which lost 0 bases and 0 bases, there was a span of 13 bases. From germline, CDR1 is MGHRA and CDR2 YSYEKL. The CDR3 sequence is 17 residues long. The CDR3 coding sequence is TGCGCCAGCAGCCAAGATGCGGGGACTTCTAGCACAGATACGCAGTATTTT. This gives the protein CASSQDAGTSSTDTQYF.

The chain has TRBV9 and TRBJ2-1; TRBD1 matches at 9 bases. After removal of 3 bases from V and 5 bases from J, the junction contained 3 bases not matched to a gene. The V gene's germline CDR1 is SGDLS and CDR2 YYNGEE. This CDR3 has 14 amino acids. CDR3 region: CASSEGQGDNEQFF. CDR3 sequence (DNA): TGTGCCAGCAGCGAGGGACAGGGAGACAATGAGCAGTTCTTC.

The chain joins TRBV5-8 to TRBJ2-6; D not resolved. The CDR3 covers 16 residues. CDR1 is SGHTS and CDR2 is YDEGEE in the germline V gene. The germline V and J ends were trimmed by 1 base and 4 bases, with 12 bases remaining between them. CDR3 sequence reads: CASSLNRGWGANVLTF. Written as DNA, the CDR3 is TGTGCCAGCAGCTTGAATCGTGGTTGGGGGGCCAACGTCCTGACTTTC.

The V call is TRBV27, the J call TRBJ1-1, with D possibly being TRBD1 (5 bases). The CDR3 runs to 13 residues. Trimming removed 3 bases from V and 6 bases from J, with 11 bases in between. Germline CDR1 and CDR2: MNHEY and SMNVEV (reference sequence). CDR3 residues: CASSFTGTAEAFF. The CDR3 nucleotides read TGTGCCAGCAGTTTTACCGGGACCGCTGAAGCTTTCTTT.

The V call is TRBV19, the J call TRBJ1-1; 7 nucleotides line up with TRBD1. The CDR3 contains 13 residues. The J segment lost 11 bases and the V segment lost 1 base, leaving 7 bases of the junction unmatched. The germline CDR1 and CDR2 sequences are LNHDA and SQIVND (reference sequence). The CDR3 here is CASSIASGTVAFF. As DNA, the CDR3 is TGTGCCAGTAGTATAGCCTCGGGGACAGTCGCTTTCTTT.

This clone was seen only once. V is TRBV7-9 and J is TRBJ1-1; 7 bases match TRBD1. The CDR3 runs 15 residues. CDR1 and CDR2 (germline): SEHNR, FQNEAQ (reference sequence). The V and J ends lost 4 bases and 0 bases, in that order; junction bases with no gene match: 5. CDR3 sequence reads: CASSSDRAMNTEAFF. The CDR3 nucleotides are TGTGCCAGCAGCTCAGACAGGGCAATGAACACTGAAGCTTTCTTT.

The rearrangement joins TRBV27 to TRBJ2-5, with 15 bases identical to TRBD2. The CDR3 extends over 18 amino acids. CDR1 is MNHEY and CDR2 is SMNVEV in the germline V gene (reference sequence). The junction had 11 bases not matched to a gene; V was cut back by 5 bases and J by 4 bases. The CDR3 here is CASSPHRTSGGVPETQYF. CDR3 nucleotide sequence: TGTGCCAGCAGTCCTCACCGGACTAGCGGGGGGGTGCCAGAGACCCAGTACTTC.

The CDR3 nucleotides are TGCAGCGTGATAACCCTACAGGGAAGCGATGAGCAGTTCTTC. Its translation: CSVITLQGSDEQFF. This chain connects TRBV29-1 to TRBJ2-1; possible D gene TRBD1, 6 bases. Germline V lookup: CDR1 SQVTM, CDR2 ANQGSEA. The CDR3 length is 14 residues. The V end lost 6 bases, the J end lost 8 bases, and 20 bases lay between the germline ends.

This sequence joins TRBV5-4 and TRBJ1-1; possible D gene TRBD1, 6 bases. CDR1 SGHNT and CDR2 YYREEE come from the germline V gene (reference sequence). The V and J ends lost 4 bases and 2 bases respectively, with 12 bases between them. This CDR3 contains 14 residues. The CDR3 spells CASSLDSTNTEAFF. In DNA, the CDR3 is TGTGCCAGCAGCCTGGACAGTACTAACACTGAAGCTTTCTTT.

This clone was observed a single time. The chain combines TRBV5-1 with TRBJ2-2, with 10 nucleotides matching TRBD1. This CDR3 is 16 amino acids long. The germline CDR1 and CDR2 sequences are SGHRS and YFSETQ. The V and J ends lost 4 bases and 4 bases, in that order; junction bases with no gene match: 7. This CDR3 is CASSHGQGVSTGELFF. The DNA for the CDR3 is TGCGCCAGCAGCCACGGACAGGGGGTCTCCACCGGGGAGCTGTTTTTT.

On this clone itself: Other DNA variants within this sample encode the same CDR3. The CDR3: CASSPTSANYGYTF. For the CDR3, the DNA is TGTGCCAGCTCACCAACATCCGCTAACTATGGCTACACCTTC. The chain joins TRBV18 to TRBJ1-2; unclear D gene. The germline V gene encodes CDR1 KGHSH and CDR2 LQKENI. V lost 2 bases to trimming and J lost 0 bases, with 7 bases between them. The CDR3 has 14 amino acids.

The chain joins TRBV18 to TRBJ2-2; 8 positions match TRBD1. Germline V gives CDR1 KGHSH, CDR2 LQKENI. There are 17 residues in the CDR3. Unmatched junction bases numbered 11, after V lost 3 bases and J lost 5 bases. Here the CDR3 reads CASSPQGQGPGTGELFF. The CDR3 DNA sequence: TGTGCCAGCTCACCCCAAGGACAGGGACCAGGGACCGGGGAGCTGTTTTTT.

The chain employs TRBV7-2 and TRBJ1-2; D is uncertain. The CDR3 has 13 amino acids. Trimming took off 3 bases at V and 3 bases at J, with 8 bases between the two ends. CDR1 is SGHTA and CDR2 is FQGNSA in the germline V gene. CDR3 DNA: TGTGCCAGCAGCTTTGTCCAGGACTATGGCTACACCTTC. This gives the protein CASSFVQDYGYTF.

CDR3 sequence (DNA): TGTGCCAGCAGTGACCACGCTTCTGATACGCAGTATTTT. It yields the protein CASSDHASDTQYF. The J gene is TRBJ2-3, the V gene TRBV6-4, with no clear D. The ends were cut back, 2 bases at V and 6 bases at J, with 9 bases in the middle. CDR1 MRHNA and CDR2 SNTAGT come from the germline V gene. The CDR3 has 13 residues.

Regarding this clone: Other DNA sequences from this sample encode an identical CDR3 as well. J is TRBJ2-5 and V is TRBV7-2; unclear D gene. Germline-derived CDR1 and CDR2 are SGHTA and FQGNSA. Trimming stripped 0 bases from V and 2 bases from J, with 4 bases between. CDR3 length: 13 residues. Written as DNA, the CDR3 is TGTGCCAGCAGCTTAGCGACTCAAGAGACCCAGTACTTC. This translates into CASSLATQETQYF.